This section outlines one TCR beta chain sequence together with its context. As yet, its antigen is unknown. The data derive from a study of blood T cells in healthy people across ages. Study-level findings and limits: Diversity of TCR beta correlated strongly with naive T cell percentage.

Germline V gene lookup returns CDR1 SQVTM and CDR2 ANQGSEA. J lost 5 bases, V lost 3 bases, and 12 bases had no gene match. This CDR3 spans 17 amino acids. A second PCR of about 7 to 12 cycles used a sample-barcoded 5' primer and a J-beta primer mix. Each cDNA molecule was tagged by a template-switch adaptor with 12 random nucleotides. There were at least 2.5 million CDR3-containing paired-end reads obtained from each sample. A single record per CDR3 protein comes from TCRdb applying MiXCR to the 5' RACE reads. The data hold some 880,000 distinct CDR3 sequences, with roughly 35% observed a single time. Isolation of PBMCs gave at least 6 million cells per sample.

Specimen: blood. The V gene is TRBV29-1, the J gene TRBJ2-3, with 12 bases identical to TRBD2. The receptor was derived from a man aged 18 to 29 in good health. The CDR3, as DNA: TGCAGCGTTGATGGGCTAGCGGGGGGGTTTAGTGAAGATACGCAGTATTTT. This translates into CSVDGLAGGFSEDTQYF.